Below are 3 T cell receptor beta chains sequenced from a single sample in a study of response to subunit inactivated influenza vaccine. TCRdb reanalysed the RT-PCR reads using MiXCR and keeps one entry per CDR3 protein. The repertoire holds about 150,000 distinct CDR3 sequences, about 10% seen once, with approximately 39% in the top ten. The sequencing used CD8+ T cells sorted from PBMCs, collected roughly 24 months after vaccination. The source is a man aged 50 to 75 who received an inactivated influenza vaccine.

The chain is built from TRBV9 and TRBJ2-2; perhaps D is TRBD1 or TRBD2 (5 bases each). Germline values: CDR1 SGDLS, CDR2 YYNGEE. The CDR3 has 15 residues. Trimming removed 0 bases from V and 6 bases from J, with 12 bases in between. The CDR3 DNA sequence: TGTGCCAGCAGCGTAGTAGGACGGGGCCCCGGGGAGCTGTTTTTT. This encodes CASSVVGRGPGELFF.

This clonotype was counted only a few times. The chain employs TRBV5-1 and TRBJ2-7, with D hard to call. CDR1 and CDR2 (germline): SGHRS, YFSETQ. The V gene lost 2 bases and the J gene lost 5 bases, with 11 bases spanning the gap. The CDR3 has 13 residues. CDR3 region: CASSFSLIHEQYF. CDR3 bases: TGCGCCAGCAGCTTTTCCCTGATCCACGAGCAGTACTTC.

The CDR3 region has the DNA TGTGCCAGCAGCTTTAGTTACAACACCGGGGAGCTGTTTTTT. Its translation is CASSFSYNTGELFF. The chain couples TRBV7-6 to TRBJ2-2, with unresolved D. V gave up 3 bases and J gave up 2 bases, with 7 bases separating them. From germline, CDR1 is SGHVS and CDR2 FNYEAQ. The CDR3 loop spans 14 amino acids.